The 5 T cell receptor beta chains presented below share a single source sample, sequenced in a study of shared clonotypes between healthy human individuals (dated by TCRdb to the early 2020s). Library preparation was by the immunoSEQ multiplex PCR assay. This is the immuneACCESS table as TCRdb keeps it, with only in-frame sequences that have V and J called. A part of the clones is gone; compared with another copy, unresolved V genes explain less than half, and the rest is unexplained. The sample table records 2.5 million or so clones; about 92% of these occur just once. The ten largest clones add up to 0.13% to 0.15% of the sample. Sequences were obtained from naive CD4+ T cells sorted from blood. The intended sense of this specimen's cell subset or site label: CD45RA+ positively selected. Receptor source: a young man in good health.

The genes are TRBV2 and TRBJ1-4; TRBD1 might be the D (5 bases). Per the germline V gene, CDR1 is SNHLY and CDR2 is FYNNEI. This CDR3 is 15 amino acids long. Deletions cut 6 bases from V and 7 bases from J, with 18 bases between. CDR3 DNA sequence: TGTGCCAGCAGCCCTTCGGGAGCCACAGGTGAAAAACTGTTTTTT. Protein: CASSPSGATGEKLFF.

The genes are TRBV5-6 and TRBJ2-3, with D unclear. V lost 3 bases and J lost 0, with 14 bases in between. There are 16 residues in the CDR3. CDR1 is SGHDT and CDR2 is YYEEEE in the germline V gene. The DNA for the CDR3 is TGTGCCAGCAGCTATAGTCTAGGTGGGAGCACAGATACGCAGTATTTT. This codes for CASSYSLGGSTDTQYF.

This chain connects TRBV5-6 to TRBJ2-6; the match to TRBD1 covers 7 bases. With V trimmed by 4 bases and J by 2 bases, 3 bases remained unmatched. This CDR3 region has 15 residues. Per germline, CDR1 SGHDT and CDR2 YYEEEE. CDR3 sequence reads: CASSRQGTGANVLTF. The CDR3 nucleotides read TGTGCCAGCAGCCGACAGGGCACTGGGGCCAACGTCCTGACTTTC.

This chain links TRBV30 with TRBJ2-1, with D possibly matching TRBD1 (6 bases). The V end was cut by 2 bases, the J end by 6 bases, with 14 bases between. This CDR3 comprises 14 residues. CDR1 and CDR2 (germline): GTSNPN, SVGIG (reference sequence). CDR3 sequence: CAWSPSSTGNEQFF. The CDR3 DNA sequence: TGTGCCTGGAGTCCTTCCTCGACAGGCAATGAGCAGTTCTTC.

J is TRBJ2-5 and V is TRBV9; 7 nucleotides line up with TRBD2. CDR1 and CDR2 from the germline V gene are SGDLS and YYNGEE. The CDR3 consists of 17 residues. Trimming cost V 1 base and J 1 base; bases outside gene matches: 10. CDR3 sequence (DNA): TGTGCCAGCAGCGTATCCTCCGGGACTACCCCCCAAGAGACCCAGTACTTC. It encodes CASSVSSGTTPQETQYF. The full variable domain, completed using reference TRBV9 and TRBJ2-5, is DSGVTQTPKHLITATGQRVTLRCSPRSGDLSVYWYQQSLDQGLQFLIQYYNGEERAKGNILERFSAQQFPDLHSELNLSSLELGDSALYFCASSVSSGTTPQETQYFGPGTRLLVL.